The rows below give T cell receptor beta chains drawn from one sample of a study of metastatic and nonmetastatic thyroid tumors. TCRdb re-clonotyped the PCR reads through MiXCR. The sample has under 95,000 clones, roughly an eighth seen once. The material sequenced was blood. The source of these receptors is a female donor with papillary thyroid cancer or a benign thyroid nodule (not recorded which). Some clones in this sample may be carry-over from other donors' samples. Each CDR3 is given with its conserved first and last residue. Each record gives: J gene, D gene, clone size, V gene, CDR3 DNA, CDR3 protein. A D gene is named only where the DNA matches it firmly. Where a row states a size, it is once, few, many or the class of an expanded clone; other rows omit it.

>TRBJ2-2|TRBD2|NA|TRBV20-1
TGCAGTGCTAGAGATCGGACTAGGGGATGGGGGGAGCTGTTTTTT
CSARDRTRGWGELFF
>TRBJ1-2|NA|few|TRBV6-4
TGTGCCAGCAGCCCTACCGATAACTATGGCTACACCTTC
CASSPTDNYGYTF
>TRBJ2-7|NA|many|TRBV20-1
TGCAGTGCTAGAGTCGGTACCTCCTACGAGCAGTACTTC
CSARVGTSYEQYF
>TRBJ2-5|NA|many|TRBV20-1
TGCAGTGCAAGGGACACCGTTCAAGAGACCCAGTACTTC
CSARDTVQETQYF
>TRBJ2-5|TRBD2|many|TRBV20-1
TGCAGTGCTCAGGACGGGCTAGCGGGACAAGAGACCCAGTACTTC
CSAQDGLAGQETQYF
>TRBJ2-3|NA|NA|TRBV3-1
TGTGCCAGCAGCCAGTCCCTTCGGGATACGCAGTATTTT
CASSQSLRDTQYF
>TRBJ2-7|NA|many|TRBV18
TGTGCCAGCTCACCACCCTCCGGAATACTACGAAAGCAGTACTTC
CASSPPSGILRKQYF
>TRBJ1-1|NA|many|TRBV5-4
TGTGCCAGCAGCTTGAACTCCATGAACACTGAAGCTTTCTTT
CASSLNSMNTEAFF
>TRBJ2-7|NA|many|TRBV28
TGTGCCAGCAGTTTATCTCGGGGTACCTACGAGCAGTACTTC
CASSLSRGTYEQYF
>TRBJ1-2|TRBD1|many|TRBV29-1
TGCAGCGTTGACCAACACCCCCGGACAGGGACTAACTATGGCTACACCTTC
CSVDQHPRTGTNYGYTF
>TRBJ2-4|TRBD2|many|TRBV5-1
TGCGCCAGCAGCAGGACTAGTCTTGAAAACATTCAGTACTTC
CASSRTSLENIQYF
>TRBJ1-1|NA|NA|TRBV14
TGTGCCAGCAGCCAAAGTGGGGGTGGCACTGAAGCTTTCTTT
CASSQSGGGTEAFF
>TRBJ2-2|NA|NA|TRBV11-3
TGTGCCAGCAGCTTAGACGGCGCGAACACCGGGGAGCTGTTTTTT
CASSLDGANTGELFF
>TRBJ2-3|NA|many|TRBV20-1
TGCAGTGCTAGAGAGGGCCCTTCGTACCCCAGCACAGATACGCAGTATTTT
CSAREGPSYPSTDTQYF
>TRBJ2-3|TRBD2|many|TRBV7-8
TGTGCCAGCACCTCCGCTAGCGGGAGGTTTGGAGATACGCAGTATTTT
CASTSASGRFGDTQYF
>TRBJ1-3|NA|many|TRBV12-3/TRBV12-4
TGTGCCAGCAGTTTAGTAGTCTCTGGAAACACCATATATTTT
CASSLVVSGNTIYF
>TRBJ1-1|TRBD1|many|TRBV6-2/TRBV6-3
TGTGCCAGCAGCCAACCCCGGGACAGGGTAATTGGTGAAGCTTTCTTT
CASSQPRDRVIGEAFF
>TRBJ2-7|TRBD2|NA|TRBV28
TGTGCCAGCAGCTTCCGACTAGCGGGAGCCCGTTCCGTATCCTACGAGCAGTACTTC
CASSFRLAGARSVSYEQYF
>TRBJ2-1|TRBD2|many|TRBV2
TGTGCCAGCAGTAAAGGTCGGCTACTAGCGGGAGGCCACTCTACAAGTGAGCAGTTCTTC
CASSKGRLLAGGHSTSEQFF
>TRBJ2-3|NA|many|TRBV29-1
TGCAGCGTTGAAACAGATACGCAGTATTTT
CSVETDTQYF
>TRBJ1-2|NA|many|TRBV7-2
TGTGCCAGCAGCACCTATAACGGGCCGACAGCCGTCTATGGCTACACCTTC
CASSTYNGPTAVYGYTF
>TRBJ2-5|NA|many|TRBV20-1
TGCAGTGCTAGAGGGGTGGAGGGGGCTGAGACCCAGTACTTC
CSARGVEGAETQYF
>TRBJ1-5|NA|many|TRBV12-3/TRBV12-4
TGTGCCAGCAGTTTGGCCAATCAGCCCCAGCATTTT
CASSLANQPQHF
>TRBJ1-6|TRBD1|many|TRBV20-1
TGCAGTGCTCAGGACAGGGGGCGTGAAAATTCACCCCTCCACTTT
CSAQDRGRENSPLHF
>TRBJ2-6|NA|many|TRBV7-2
TGTGCCAGCAGCGTATTACCCGGTGGGGCCAACGTCCTGACTTTC
CASSVLPGGANVLTF
>TRBJ2-3|NA|few|TRBV5-1
TGCGCCAGCAGCCCCGGGGGCTTGACAGATACGCAGTATTTT
CASSPGGLTDTQYF
>TRBJ2-1|NA|many|TRBV7-2
TGTGCCAGCAGCCCCGCTAGGGGATACAATGAGCAGTTCTTC
CASSPARGYNEQFF
>TRBJ2-5|TRBD2|many|TRBV11-1
TGTGCCAGCAGCTCCTGGACTAGCGGGCAAGAGACCCAGTACTTC
CASSSWTSGQETQYF
>TRBJ1-3|TRBD1|many|TRBV4-3
TGCGCCAGCAGCCGGGACAGGGCCAACTCTGGAAACACCATATATTTT
CASSRDRANSGNTIYF
>TRBJ2-2|TRBD1|many|TRBV29-1
TGCAGCGCTGGGACAGGGGGCAAGAGGGAGCTGTTTTTT
CSAGTGGKRELFF
>TRBJ2-1|TRBD1|many|TRBV19
TGTGCCAGTAGCCCCAGGGGGAACGTGCGAAATGAGCAGTTCTTC
CASSPRGNVRNEQFF
>TRBJ2-1|TRBD2|many|TRBV6-1
TGTGCCAGTTTTTCCCCTAGCGGGAGATACGAGTTCTTC
CASFSPSGRYEFF
>TRBJ2-7|NA|NA|TRBV18
TGTGCCAGCTCACCGAGGGACAACTACGAGCAGTACTTC
CASSPRDNYEQYF
>TRBJ2-7|TRBD1|many|TRBV20-1
TGCAGTGCTAGCCATGGGACAGGGATTTACGAGCAGTACTTC
CSASHGTGIYEQYF
>TRBJ2-1|NA|many|TRBV4-1
TGCGCCAGCAGCCAAGATTCCGGGTATGAGCAGTTCTTC
CASSQDSGYEQFF
>TRBJ2-1|NA|NA|TRBV11-2
TGTGCCAGCAGCGCTCAAAAGAGCTCCTACAATGATCAGTTCTTC
CASSAQKSSYNDQFF
>TRBJ2-1|TRBD2|many|TRBV28
TGTGCCAGCATCCTGGGGGCGGGGGGCCTTGAGCAGTTCTTC
CASILGAGGLEQFF
>TRBJ1-2|NA|NA|TRBV20-1
TGCAGTGCTAGAAAGGCGTGGAGGGGCTATGGCTACACCTTC
CSARKAWRGYGYTF
>TRBJ2-7|TRBD1|many|TRBV14
TGTGCCAGCAGCCAAGGACAGGGGGGCTCCTACGAGCAGTACTTC
CASSQGQGGSYEQYF
>TRBJ1-5|NA|many|TRBV5-6
TGTGCCAGCAGTATGGGGGGATTCAATCAGCCCCAGCATTTT
CASSMGGFNQPQHF